Listed below are T cell receptor beta chains from one sample, sequenced in a study of cytomegalovirus exposure and HLA in healthy donors. TCRdb keeps only in-frame clones here, not all; method: immunoSEQ multiplex PCR. The sample records a few hundred thousand clones, about 90% being singletons. Source material: PBMCs. The receptors shown here come from a woman aged 25 to 39 in good health and CMV-seronegative. CDR3s include the opening cysteine and the closing phenylalanine or tryptophan.

j_call,v_call,cdr3_aa
TRBJ2-7,TRBV25-1,CASSRGYEQYF
TRBJ2-7,TRBV29-1,CSVPRDGEQYF
TRBJ1-5,TRBV19,CASSIAGGYQPQHF
TRBJ2-3,TRBV4-1,CASSQGPSTDTQYF
TRBJ1-5,TRBV7-9,CASSFQRDQPQHF
TRBJ1-4,TRBV5-6,CASSLATGLSEKLFF
TRBJ1-1,TRBV6-5,CASSYVANTEAFF
TRBJ2-3,TRBV6-1,CASSEGGSTDTQYF
TRBJ2-7,TRBV5-6,CASSYRDNLYEQYF
TRBJ2-3,TRBV5-1,CASSLETSGSTDTQYF
TRBJ2-7,TRBV27,CASSHGLAGGSIFYEQYF
TRBJ2-7,TRBV7-6,CASSLDRTSGSEQYF
TRBJ2-2,TRBV13,CASSLGGGELFF
TRBJ2-5,TRBV10-2,CASSESRAGRETQYF
TRBJ2-1,TRBV11-2,CASRVQGLAYNEQFF
TRBJ2-7,TRBV28,CASKSEDREQYF
TRBJ2-2,TRBV5-6,CASSPVGTGYTGELFF
TRBJ2-7,TRBV7-9,CASSKGTSGSFEQYF
TRBJ2-2,TRBV5-1,CASSLVLGSAGELFF
TRBJ2-7,TRBV30,CAWSVTGADEQYF
TRBJ2-3,TRBV5-1,CASSYGGADTQYF
TRBJ2-6,TRBV6-1,CASSGRQGAQSSGANVLTF
TRBJ1-2,TRBV6-1,CASRLQGAGGYTF
TRBJ1-2,TRBV6-1,CASSIIDRVAGYTF
TRBJ2-7,TRBV7-9,CASRTGTSVYEQYF
TRBJ2-5,TRBV25-1,CASSEWDTTQETQYF
TRBJ1-1,TRBV5-6,CASSLLGGGTEAFF
TRBJ1-5,TRBV27,CASSDRFDQPQHF
TRBJ2-1,TRBV11-3,CASSSLAGRGEQFF
TRBJ1-3,TRBV2,CASSGTGFGNTIYF
TRBJ2-3,TRBV4-3,CASSQEGEREGLNTQYF
TRBJ2-7,TRBV19,CATSPGTGDYEQYF
TRBJ2-7,TRBV7-9,CASSLVAGVDEQYF
TRBJ2-7,TRBV27,CASRRRDSYEQYF
TRBJ2-1,TRBV9,CASSVARGQGAPLLFYEQFF
TRBJ2-1,TRBV30,CACRLRDRSYNEQFF
TRBJ2-2,TRBV7-3,CASSPGRGVTGELFF
TRBJ2-7,TRBV4-1,CASSQLAESSYEQYF
TRBJ2-7,TRBV10-3,CAIKAGTGPGGEQYF
TRBJ1-2,TRBV27,CASRKPQGSGYTF
TRBJ2-2,TRBV15,CATSSTGELFF
TRBJ1-1,TRBV6-1,CASLPGLMNTEAFF
TRBJ2-3,TRBV9,CASTPWDSTDTQYF
TRBJ2-5,TRBV5-1,CASSTSGMPETQYF
TRBJ2-7,TRBV6-5,CASSYGRNYEQYF
TRBJ1-5,TRBV29-1,CSHGEGSNQPQHF
TRBJ2-7,TRBV19,CASRSSGSGYEQYF
TRBJ2-7,TRBV28,CASSFEGSSYEQYF
TRBJ1-1,TRBV1,CTSSQGHGDTEAFF
TRBJ2-1,TRBV19,CASSPPRLAEPYNEQFF
TRBJ1-4,TRBV27,CASSYGGGKLFF
TRBJ1-4,TRBV18,CASGRRAQSGGANEKLFF
TRBJ2-7,TRBV27,CASSPGGASEQYF
TRBJ2-3,TRBV5-1,CASRRGLAASTDTQYF